Listed here is a single TCR beta chain. Its antigen is currently unknown. Sequencing used immunoSEQ multiplex PCR; TCRdb keeps in-frame clones, though not all of them. The table has some 110,000 clones, approximately 90% seen once; the top ten hold roughly 7%. Enrolled patients, whose metastatic non-small-cell lung cancer was chemo-refractory, received focal radiation plus CTLA-4 blockade with ipilimumab. These data originate in a study of radiotherapy plus CTLA-4 blockade in lung cancer. Findings and caveats of the study: Radiotherapy with ipilimumab was followed by blood expansion of tumor-derived clones. Early blood T cell clone changes and increased post-radiation serum interferon-beta were reportedly the strongest response predictors.

This specimen consisted of peripheral blood, obtained from a patient treated with radiotherapy plus ipilimumab. This TCR derives from a human donor with non-small cell lung cancer that progressed on radiotherapy plus ipilimumab.

The CDR3 coding sequence is TGTGCCAGCAGCTTAACCTACGAGCAGTACTTC. Protein product: CASSLTYEQYF. This sequence joins TRBV7-2 and TRBJ2-7; D not resolved. V lost 2 bases and J lost 2, with 1 base in between. The germline V gene has CDR1 SGHTA and CDR2 FQGNSA. The CDR3 runs 11 residues.